This T cell receptor (beta chain) originates from a study of prognosis after radiotherapy for stage I lung cancer. Findings and limits, study-wide: Tumor-specific status of the expanded TCR clones was not determined in the analysis.

Genomic DNA was subjected to two-round multiplex PCR for amplification of TCR beta CDR3. First-round PCR, the initial amplification, used primers specific to each TRBV and TRBJ gene. TCRdb re-called the multiplex PCR reads with MiXCR, one entry per CDR3 protein. The sample shows 20,000 to 25,000 distinct CDR3 sequences, about 40% of them seen only once. A note on this clonotype: Its specificity is unknown.

V was shortened by 1 base and J by 6 bases, with 13 bases between the two germline ends. The CDR3 runs 15 residues. Germline lookup yields CDR1 MDHEN and CDR2 SYDVKM. This sample comprised PBMCs, obtained before or after stereotactic body radiation therapy (not recorded which). The chain employs TRBV28 and TRBJ1-5; D is possibly TRBD1 (5 bases). The sequence was collected from a donor over 45 with non-small cell lung cancer. CDR3 residues: CASSLSSGNSQPQHF. The CDR3 nucleotides are TGTGCCAGCAGTTTATCGTCAGGGAATTCTCAGCCCCAGCATTTT.